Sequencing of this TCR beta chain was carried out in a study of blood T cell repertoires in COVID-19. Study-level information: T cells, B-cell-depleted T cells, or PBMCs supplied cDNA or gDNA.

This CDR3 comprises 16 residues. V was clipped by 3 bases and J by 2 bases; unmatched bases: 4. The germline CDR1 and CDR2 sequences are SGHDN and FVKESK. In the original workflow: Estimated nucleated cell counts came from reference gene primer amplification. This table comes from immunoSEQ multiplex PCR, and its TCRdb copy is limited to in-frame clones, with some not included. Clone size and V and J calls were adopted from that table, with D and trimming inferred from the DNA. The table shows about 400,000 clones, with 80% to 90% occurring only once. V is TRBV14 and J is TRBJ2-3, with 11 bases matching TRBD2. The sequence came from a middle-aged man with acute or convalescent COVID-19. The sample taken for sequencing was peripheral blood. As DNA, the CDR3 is TGTGCCAGCAGCCAGAGGGGACTAGCGGACACAGATACGCAGTATTTT. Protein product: CASSQRGLADTDTQYF.